The clone carrying this TCR beta chain was detected ten times or more. The antigen remains undetermined. Amplification of TCR beta CDR3 regions was performed using RNA transcripts as template. Initially, a first-round RT-PCR of the TCR CDR3 employed the HTBI primer set. Via MiXCR, TCRdb re-called the multiplex PCR reads, giving one row per CDR3 protein. Counted here are 500,000 or so distinct CDR3 sequences, 17% occurring once; the ten biggest clones make up around 17%. The entry originates in a study of T cells in Graves' hyperthyroidism and ophthalmopathy. Findings and limits, study-wide: Blood also showed most of the thyroid clonotypes that were expanded above 0.001.

Per the germline V gene, CDR1 is SGHTA and CDR2 is FQGNSA. V gave up 2 bases and J gave up 5 bases, with 15 bases separating them. The CDR3 has 15 residues. The chain has TRBV7-2 and TRBJ2-5; D gene unclear. This clonotype was sampled from a woman younger than 35 with Graves' ophthalmopathy. The source material was blood. CDR3 amino acids: CASSLNVKGRETQYF. The CDR3 DNA is TGTGCCAGCAGCTTAAATGTGAAGGGCAGGGAGACCCAGTACTTC. Supplemented by reference TRBV7-2 and TRBJ2-5, the full variable domain reads GAGVSQSPSNKVTEKGKDVELRCDPISGHTALYWYRQSLGQGLEFLIYFQGNSAPDKSGLPSDRFSAERTGGSVSTLTIQRTQQEDSAVYLCASSLNVKGRETQYFGPGTRLLVL.